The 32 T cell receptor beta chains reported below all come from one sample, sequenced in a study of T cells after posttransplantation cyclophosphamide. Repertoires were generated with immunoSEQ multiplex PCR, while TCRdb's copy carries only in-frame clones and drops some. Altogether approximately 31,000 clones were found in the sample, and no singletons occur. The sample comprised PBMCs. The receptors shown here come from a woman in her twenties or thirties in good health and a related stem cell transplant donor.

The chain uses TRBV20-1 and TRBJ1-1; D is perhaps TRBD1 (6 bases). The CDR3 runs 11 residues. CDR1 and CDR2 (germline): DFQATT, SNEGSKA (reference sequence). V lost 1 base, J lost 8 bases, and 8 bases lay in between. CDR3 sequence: CSARVGQEAFF. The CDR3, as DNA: TGCAGTGCTAGAGTAGGACAGGAAGCTTTCTTT.

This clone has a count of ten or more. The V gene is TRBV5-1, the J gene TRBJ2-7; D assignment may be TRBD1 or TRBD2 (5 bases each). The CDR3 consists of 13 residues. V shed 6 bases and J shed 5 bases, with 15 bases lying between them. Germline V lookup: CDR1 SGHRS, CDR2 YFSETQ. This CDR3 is CASKPPGSDEQYF. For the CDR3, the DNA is TGCGCCAGCAAACCCCCAGGGAGCGACGAGCAGTACTTC.

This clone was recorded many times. CDR3 region: CASGGQGTSYEQYF. The CDR3 DNA is TGTGCCAGCGGGGGACAGGGAACCTCCTACGAGCAGTACTTC. The chain employs TRBV6-1 and TRBJ2-7; 9 bases are shared with TRBD1. The CDR3 length is 14 residues. The V segment lost 8 bases and the J segment 0 bases; nucleotides outside the gene matches: 5. Germline V gives CDR1 MNHNS, CDR2 SASEGT.

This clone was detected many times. Here the CDR3 DNA reads TGTGCCATCAGTAAAGGGACAGGACTCTCTGGGGCCAACGTCCTGACTTTC. This encodes CAISKGTGLSGANVLTF. The V call is TRBV10-3, the J call TRBJ2-6; 8 bases line up with TRBD1. Trimming cost V 5 bases and J 0 bases; bases outside gene matches: 6. The CDR3 has 17 amino acids. The germline V gene has CDR1 ENHRY and CDR2 SYGVKD.

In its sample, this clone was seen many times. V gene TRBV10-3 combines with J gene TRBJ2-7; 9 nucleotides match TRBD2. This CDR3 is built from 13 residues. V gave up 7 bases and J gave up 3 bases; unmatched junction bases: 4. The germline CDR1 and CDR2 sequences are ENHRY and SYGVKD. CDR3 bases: TGTGCCATCAAGACTAGCGGAGACTACGAGCAGTACTTC. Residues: CAIKTSGDYEQYF.

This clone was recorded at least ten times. The CDR3 DNA follows: TGTGCCAGCAGCTTAGAGGTGAGGGATACGCAGTATTTT. Amino acids: CASSLEVRDTQYF. The chain links TRBV7-2 to TRBJ2-3, with unresolved D. Trimming shortened V by 1 base and J by 6 bases, and 8 bases separated the two germline ends. The germline V gene encodes CDR1 SGHTA and CDR2 FQGNSA. This CDR3 has 13 residues. The variable domain in full, completed from reference TRBV7-2 and TRBJ2-3, reads GAGVSQSPSNKVTEKGKDVELRCDPISGHTALYWYRQSLGQGLEFLIYFQGNSAPDKSGLPSDRFSAERTGGSVSTLTIQRTQQEDSAVYLCASSLEVRDTQYFGPGTRLTVL.

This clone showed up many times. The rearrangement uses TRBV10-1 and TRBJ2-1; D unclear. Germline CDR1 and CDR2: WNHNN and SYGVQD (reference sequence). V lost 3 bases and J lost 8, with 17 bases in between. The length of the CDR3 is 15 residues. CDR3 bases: TGCGCCAGCAGTGACCCGGGTAAGGCTGGCTATGAGCAGTTCTTC. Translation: CASSDPGKAGYEQFF.

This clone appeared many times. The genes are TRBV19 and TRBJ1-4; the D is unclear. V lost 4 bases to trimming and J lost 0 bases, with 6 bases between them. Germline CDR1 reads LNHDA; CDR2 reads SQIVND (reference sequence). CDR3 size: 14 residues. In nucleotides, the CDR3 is TGTGCCAGTAGTAGAACGGCAACTAATGAAAAACTGTTTTTT. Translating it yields CASSRTATNEKLFF.

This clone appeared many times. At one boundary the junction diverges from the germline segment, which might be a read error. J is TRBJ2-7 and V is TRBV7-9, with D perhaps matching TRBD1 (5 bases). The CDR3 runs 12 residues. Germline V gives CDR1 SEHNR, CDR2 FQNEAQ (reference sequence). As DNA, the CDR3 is TGTGCCAGCAGCTTAGTAGGGGCTCAAACTTTGTTC. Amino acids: CASSLVGAQTLF. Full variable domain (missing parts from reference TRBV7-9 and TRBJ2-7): DTGVSQNPRHKITKRGQNVTFRCDPISEHNRLYWYRQTLGQGPEFLTYFQNEAQLEKSRLLSDRFSAERPKGSFSTLEIQRTEQGDSAMYLCASSLVGAQTLFGPGTRLTVT.

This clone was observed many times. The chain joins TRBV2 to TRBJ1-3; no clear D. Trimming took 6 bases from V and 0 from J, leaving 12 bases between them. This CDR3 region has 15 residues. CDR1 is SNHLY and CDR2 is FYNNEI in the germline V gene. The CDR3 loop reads CASRRYKLSGNTIYF. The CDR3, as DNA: TGTGCCAGCAGACGCTATAAACTCTCTGGAAACACCATATATTTT. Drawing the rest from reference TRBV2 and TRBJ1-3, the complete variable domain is EPEVTQTPSHQVTQMGQEVILRCVPISNHLYFYWYRQILGQKVEFLVSFYNNEISEKSEIFDDQFSVERPDGSNFTLKIRSTKLEDSAMYFCASRRYKLSGNTIYFGEGSWLTVV.

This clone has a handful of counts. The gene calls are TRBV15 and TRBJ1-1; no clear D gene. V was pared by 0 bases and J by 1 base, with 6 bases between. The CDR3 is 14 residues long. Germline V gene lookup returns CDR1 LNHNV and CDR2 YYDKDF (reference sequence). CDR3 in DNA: TGTGCCACCAGCAGAGATCTAAAGAACACTGAAGCTTTCTTT. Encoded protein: CATSRDLKNTEAFF.

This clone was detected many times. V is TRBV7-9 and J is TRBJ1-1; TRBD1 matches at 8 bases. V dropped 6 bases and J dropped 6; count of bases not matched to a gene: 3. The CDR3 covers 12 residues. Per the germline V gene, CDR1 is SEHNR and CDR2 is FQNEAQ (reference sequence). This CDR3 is CASSRDRPEAFF. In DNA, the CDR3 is TGTGCCAGCAGTCGGGACAGGCCTGAAGCTTTCTTT.

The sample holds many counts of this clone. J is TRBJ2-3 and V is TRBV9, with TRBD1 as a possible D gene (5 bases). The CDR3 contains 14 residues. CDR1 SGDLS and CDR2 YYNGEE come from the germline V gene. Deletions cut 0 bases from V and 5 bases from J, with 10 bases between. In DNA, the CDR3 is TGTGCCAGCAGCGTAGGGGGCGTGAAAGATACGCAGTATTTT. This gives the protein CASSVGGVKDTQYF.

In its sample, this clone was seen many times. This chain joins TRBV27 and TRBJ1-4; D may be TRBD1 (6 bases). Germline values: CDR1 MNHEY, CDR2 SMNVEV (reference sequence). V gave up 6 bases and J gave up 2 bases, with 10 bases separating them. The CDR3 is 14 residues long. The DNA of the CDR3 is TGTGCCAGCAGATCACAGGGTACTAATGAAAAACTGTTTTTT. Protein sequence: CASRSQGTNEKLFF.

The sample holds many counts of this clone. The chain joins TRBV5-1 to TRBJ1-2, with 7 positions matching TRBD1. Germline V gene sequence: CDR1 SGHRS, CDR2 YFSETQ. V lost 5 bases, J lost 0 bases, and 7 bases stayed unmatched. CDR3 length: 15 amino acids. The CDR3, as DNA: TGCGCCAGCAGTACAGGGGCAGGGACTAACTATGGCTACACCTTC. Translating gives CASSTGAGTNYGYTF.

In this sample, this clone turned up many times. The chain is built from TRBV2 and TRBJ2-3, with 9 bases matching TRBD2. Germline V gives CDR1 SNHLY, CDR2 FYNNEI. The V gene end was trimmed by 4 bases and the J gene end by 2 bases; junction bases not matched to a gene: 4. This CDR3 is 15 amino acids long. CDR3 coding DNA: TGTGCCAGCAGTGGTAGCGGGGGAAACACAGATACGCAGTATTTT. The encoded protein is CASSGSGGNTDTQYF.

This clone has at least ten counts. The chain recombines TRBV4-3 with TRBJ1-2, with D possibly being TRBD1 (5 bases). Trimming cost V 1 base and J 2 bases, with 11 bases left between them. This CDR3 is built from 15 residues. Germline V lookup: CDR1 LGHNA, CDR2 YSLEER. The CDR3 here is CASSQAGGYNYGYTF. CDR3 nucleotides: TGCGCCAGCAGCCAAGCCGGGGGGTACAACTATGGCTACACCTTC.

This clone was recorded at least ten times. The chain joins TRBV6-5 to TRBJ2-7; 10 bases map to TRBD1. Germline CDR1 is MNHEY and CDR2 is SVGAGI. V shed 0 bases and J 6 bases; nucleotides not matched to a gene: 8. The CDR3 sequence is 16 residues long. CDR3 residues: CASSYSRQGAFSEQYF. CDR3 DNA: TGTGCCAGCAGTTACTCCCGACAGGGGGCGTTTTCCGAGCAGTACTTC.

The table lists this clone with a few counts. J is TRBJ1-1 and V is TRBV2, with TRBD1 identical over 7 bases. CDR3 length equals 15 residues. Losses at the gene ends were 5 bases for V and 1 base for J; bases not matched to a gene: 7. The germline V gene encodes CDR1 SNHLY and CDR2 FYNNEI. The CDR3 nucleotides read TGTGCCAGCAGTCCATCGGGACAGTCGAACACTGAAGCTTTCTTT. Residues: CASSPSGQSNTEAFF.

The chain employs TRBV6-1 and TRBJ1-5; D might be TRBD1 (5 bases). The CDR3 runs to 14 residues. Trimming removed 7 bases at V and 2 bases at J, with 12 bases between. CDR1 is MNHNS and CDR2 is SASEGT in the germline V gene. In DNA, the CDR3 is TGTGCCAGCACCGGGGGGGGAGGCAATCAGCCCCAGCATTTT. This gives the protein CASTGGGGNQPQHF.

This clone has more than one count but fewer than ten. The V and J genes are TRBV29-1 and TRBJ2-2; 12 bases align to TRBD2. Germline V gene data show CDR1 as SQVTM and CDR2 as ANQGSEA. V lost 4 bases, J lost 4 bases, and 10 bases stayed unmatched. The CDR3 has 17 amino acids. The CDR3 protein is CSVAGLAGGLTTGELFF. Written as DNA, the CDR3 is TGCAGCGTTGCAGGGCTAGCGGGGGGGCTAACCACCGGGGAGCTGTTTTTT.

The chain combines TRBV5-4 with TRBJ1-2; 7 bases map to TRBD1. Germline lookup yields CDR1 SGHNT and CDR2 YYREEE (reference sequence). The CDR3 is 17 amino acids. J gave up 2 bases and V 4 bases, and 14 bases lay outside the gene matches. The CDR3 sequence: CASSLVRDSNINYGYTF. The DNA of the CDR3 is TGTGCCAGCAGCCTAGTCCGGGACAGCAATATCAACTATGGCTACACCTTC.

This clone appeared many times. The CDR3 DNA follows: TGTGCCAGCAGTAACGACTTCTCTGGAAACACCATATATTTT. Protein product: CASSNDFSGNTIYF. The chain links TRBV2 to TRBJ1-3; unclear D gene. The germline V and J ends were trimmed by 5 bases and 0 bases, with 8 bases remaining between them. The CDR3 sequence is 14 residues long. CDR1 is SNHLY and CDR2 is FYNNEI in the germline V gene.

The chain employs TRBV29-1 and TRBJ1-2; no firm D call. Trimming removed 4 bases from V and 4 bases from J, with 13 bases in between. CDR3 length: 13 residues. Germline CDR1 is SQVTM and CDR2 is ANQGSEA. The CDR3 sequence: CSVGVQHSYGYTF. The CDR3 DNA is TGCAGCGTTGGGGTACAGCACTCCTATGGCTACACCTTC.

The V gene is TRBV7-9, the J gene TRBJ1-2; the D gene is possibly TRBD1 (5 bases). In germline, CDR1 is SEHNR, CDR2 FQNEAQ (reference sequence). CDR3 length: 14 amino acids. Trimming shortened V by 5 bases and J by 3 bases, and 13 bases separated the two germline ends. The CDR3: CASSPGYSYYGYTF. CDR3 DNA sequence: TGTGCCAGCAGCCCAGGGTACAGCTACTATGGCTACACCTTC.

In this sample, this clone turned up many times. CDR3 nucleotides: TGTGCCAGCACCTTACAGAACACTGAAGCTTTCTTT. Residues: CASTLQNTEAFF. This chain links TRBV6-6 with TRBJ1-1, with D uncertain. Trimming cost V 7 bases and J 1 base, with 7 bases left between them. The CDR3 has 12 amino acids. CDR1 MNHNY and CDR2 SVGAGI come from the germline V gene (reference sequence).

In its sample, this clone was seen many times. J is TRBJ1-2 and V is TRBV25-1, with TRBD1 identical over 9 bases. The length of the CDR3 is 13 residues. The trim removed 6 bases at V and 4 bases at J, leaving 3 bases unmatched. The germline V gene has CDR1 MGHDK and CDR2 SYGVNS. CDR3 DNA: TGTGCCAGCAGCCGGACAGGGGCCTATGGCTACACCTTC. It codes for CASSRTGAYGYTF.

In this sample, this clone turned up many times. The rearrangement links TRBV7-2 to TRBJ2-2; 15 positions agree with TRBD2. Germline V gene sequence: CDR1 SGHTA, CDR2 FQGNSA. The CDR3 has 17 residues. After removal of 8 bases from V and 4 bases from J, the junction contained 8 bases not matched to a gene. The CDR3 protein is CASPKGLAGGGTGELFF. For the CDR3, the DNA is TGTGCCAGCCCTAAGGGACTAGCGGGGGGTGGCACCGGGGAGCTGTTTTTT.

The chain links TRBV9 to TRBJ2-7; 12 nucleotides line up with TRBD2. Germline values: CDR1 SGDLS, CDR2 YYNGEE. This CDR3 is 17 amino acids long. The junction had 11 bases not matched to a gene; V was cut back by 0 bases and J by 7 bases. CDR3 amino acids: CASSVESSGGAGSEQYF. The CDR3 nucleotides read TGTGCCAGCAGCGTAGAGTCTAGCGGGGGGGCGGGGAGTGAGCAGTACTTC.

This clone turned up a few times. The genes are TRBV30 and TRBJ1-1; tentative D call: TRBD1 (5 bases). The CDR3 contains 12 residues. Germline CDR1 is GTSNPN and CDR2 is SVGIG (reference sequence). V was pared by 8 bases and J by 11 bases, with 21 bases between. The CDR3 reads CAGSPGGYSAFF. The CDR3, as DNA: TGTGCCGGATCACCCGGGGGTTATAGCGCTTTCTTT.

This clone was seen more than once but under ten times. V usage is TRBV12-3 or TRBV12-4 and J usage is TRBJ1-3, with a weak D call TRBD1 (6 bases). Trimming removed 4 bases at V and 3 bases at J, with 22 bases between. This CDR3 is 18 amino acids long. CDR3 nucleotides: TGTGCCAGCAGTTCCTATGCTAGGGGGGGGCACAATGGAAACACCATATATTTT. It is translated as CASSSYARGGHNGNTIYF.

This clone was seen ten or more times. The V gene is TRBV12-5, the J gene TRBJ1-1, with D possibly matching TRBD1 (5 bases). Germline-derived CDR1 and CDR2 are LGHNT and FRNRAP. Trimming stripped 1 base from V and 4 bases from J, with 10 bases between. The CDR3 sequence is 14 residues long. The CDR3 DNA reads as TGTGCTAGTGGTTTGGAGTGGGGACTCACTGAAGCTTTCTTT. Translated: CASGLEWGLTEAFF.